This TCR beta chain appears in the sequencing data of a study of T cells in Graves' hyperthyroidism and ophthalmopathy. Whole-study context: Peripheral blood sampling occurred at initial diagnosis, before any treatment.

Regarding the study as a whole: The model forecast ophthalmopathy, anticipating it by a median around 6.5 months before onset.

The CDR3 totals 16 residues. CDR1 is LGHDT and CDR2 is YNNKEL in the germline V gene (reference sequence). The V segment lost 6 bases and the J segment 0 bases; nucleotides outside the gene matches: 9. Ophthalmopathy cases scored 3 or more on the Clinical Activity Score and 4 or more on NOSPECS grade, with duration below 3 months. PBMCs came from 10 ml fresh peripheral blood. Amplification yielded TCR beta CDR3 regions, with RNA transcripts as the source. HTBI primers were the set used in a first-round RT-PCR of the TCR CDR3. Using its own MiXCR run on the multiplex PCR reads, TCRdb lists one record per CDR3 protein. The table includes about 300,000 distinct CDR3 sequences, roughly 19% detected once. Remarks on this clonotype: The antigen remains unidentified.

The sequence derives from a man between 50 and 59 years old with Graves' ophthalmopathy. This chain connects TRBV3-1 to TRBJ2-3; 7 bases are a match to TRBD2. Sequencing was carried out using blood. The CDR3 loop is CASRPSLATSTDTQYF. The CDR3 DNA reads TGTGCCAGCAGGCCCTCACTAGCGACTAGCACAGATACGCAGTATTTT.